Following are 13 T cell receptor beta chains from one sample sequenced in a study of T cells in Graves' hyperthyroidism and ophthalmopathy. TCR beta CDR3 sequences were amplified from RNA transcripts. The TCR CDR3 was amplified in a first-round RT-PCR using the HTBI primer set. TCRdb fed the multiplex PCR reads into MiXCR, producing one record per CDR3 protein. The sample holds approximately 400,000 distinct CDR3 sequences; around 14% are singletons and the top ten take approximately 10%. The material sequenced was blood. Receptor source: a woman aged 55-70 years with Graves' hyperthyroidism.

In the case of this clonotype: This may come from a read error, since a much larger clone is one base off. Because the CDR3 is missing its conserved closing phenylalanine or tryptophan, this is likely a read error. This chain connects TRBV6-1 to TRBJ1-5; tentative D call: TRBD1 (5 bases). Germline CDR1 reads MNHNS; CDR2 reads SASEGT. Trimming removed 7 bases at V and 4 bases at J, with 20 bases between. The CDR3 spans 16 residues. Here the CDR3 DNA reads TGTGCCAGCAATCCGGGACTCCGGAGGTCAAATCAGCCCCAGCATCTT. It encodes CASNPGLRRSNQPQHL.

This clonotype was seen ten or more times. The genes are TRBV20-1 and TRBJ2-1, with D perhaps TRBD1 (5 bases). Trimming took 6 bases from V and 7 from J, leaving 10 bases between them. The CDR3 has 11 residues. The germline gives CDR1 DFQATT, CDR2 SNEGSKA (reference sequence). CDR3 nucleotides: TGCAGTGCCCCCAAGGGGAATGAGCAGTTCTTC. This gives the protein CSAPKGNEQFF.

This clonotype has a count of ten or more. The chain links TRBV5-1 to TRBJ2-7; tentatively, D is TRBD2 (6 bases). V was shortened by 3 bases and J by 0 bases, with 13 bases between the two germline ends. The CDR3 spans 15 residues. The germline CDR1 and CDR2 sequences are SGHRS and YFSETQ. CDR3 loop: CASSSYSGGSYEQYF. CDR3 DNA: TGCGCCAGCAGCTCGTATAGCGGAGGCTCCTACGAGCAGTACTTC.

This clonotype has ten or more counts. The chain couples TRBV2 to TRBJ2-3; TRBD2 matches at 8 bases. J was trimmed by 4 bases and V by 9 bases; bases with no gene match: 9. The germline gives CDR1 SNHLY, CDR2 FYNNEI. The CDR3 sequence is 14 residues long. As DNA, the CDR3 is TGTGCCAGTAAGCCGGGAGGGGGTGCAGATACGCAGTATTTT. It yields the protein CASKPGGGADTQYF.

As regards this clonotype: This sequence may be a read error, since a much larger clone differs from it by one base. This chain links TRBV7-3 with TRBJ2-1, with TRBD1 matching over 9 bases. The closer fit of TRBJ2-7 to the DNA end suggests the J call may be wrong. Germline CDR1 is SGHTA and CDR2 is FQGTGA. The length of the CDR3 is 15 residues. CDR3 sequence: CASSFDRGGYNEQYF. CDR3 DNA: TGTGCCAGCAGCTTCGACAGGGGGGGGTACAATGAGCAGTACTTC.

J is TRBJ2-3 and V is TRBV20-1; D uncertain. The CDR3 has 14 residues. The V end was cut by 3 bases, the J end by 2 bases, with 12 bases between. Germline CDR1 is DFQATT and CDR2 is SNEGSKA (reference sequence). The CDR3 DNA reads as TGCAGTGCTAGGGGCGGCATTACCACAGATACGCAGTATTTT. Translating it yields CSARGGITTDTQYF.

The rearrangement joins TRBV11-2 to TRBJ1-3, with D possibly matching TRBD1 (6 bases). Germline values: CDR1 SGHAT, CDR2 FQNNGV. V dropped 2 bases and J dropped 2 bases, with 7 bases sitting between them. The CDR3 sequence is 14 residues long. The CDR3 DNA is TGTGCCAGCAGCTTACGGACAGCTGGAAACACCATATATTTT. This sequence encodes CASSLRTAGNTIYF.

Many counts were recorded for this clonotype. The rearrangement links TRBV11-2 to TRBJ2-1; D is uncertain. V lost 1 base and J lost 2, with 9 bases in between. Germline-derived CDR1 and CDR2 are SGHAT and FQNNGV. The CDR3 is 15 amino acids. This CDR3 is CASSLGRRTYNEQFF. CDR3 sequence (DNA): TGTGCCAGCAGCTTAGGACGCCGAACCTACAATGAGCAGTTCTTC.

The rearrangement uses TRBV5-1 and TRBJ2-3; weak D call: TRBD1 (5 bases). The CDR3 loop spans 13 amino acids. Trimming left V 4 bases short and J 6 bases short, with 12 bases between. CDR1 SGHRS and CDR2 YFSETQ come from the germline V gene. This chain's CDR3 is CASSIGQDDTQYF. The CDR3 bases are TGCGCCAGCAGCATAGGACAAGATGATACGCAGTATTTT.

This clonotype was counted at least ten times. The chain carries TRBV2 and TRBJ1-1; no definite D call. CDR1 and CDR2 from the germline V gene are SNHLY and FYNNEI. The V end was cut by 7 bases, the J end by 1 base, with 16 bases between. The CDR3 has 15 amino acids. CDR3 amino acids: CASTGFARRNTEAFF. The CDR3 nucleotides are TGTGCCAGCACGGGGTTTGCGAGACGGAACACTGAAGCTTTCTTT.

The CDR3 DNA reads as TGTGCCAGCAGCTTTCTCTCGACAGGGGGCGGCTACACCTTC. Protein: CASSFLSTGGGYTF. This sequence joins TRBV7-2 and TRBJ1-2, with 10 bases matching TRBD1. CDR3 length equals 14 residues. The germline gives CDR1 SGHTA, CDR2 FQGNSA. V dropped 3 bases and J dropped 8; count of bases not matched to a gene: 6.

In this sample, this clonotype turned up many times. The rearrangement uses TRBV20-1 and TRBJ2-7; 10 bases line up with TRBD2. The V gene end was trimmed by 6 bases and the J gene end by 5 bases; junction bases not matched to a gene: 10. The CDR3 length is 14 residues. The germline V gene encodes CDR1 DFQATT and CDR2 SNEGSKA (reference sequence). CDR3 loop: CSAGFGLAGDEQYF. DNA of the CDR3: TGCAGTGCCGGTTTCGGGCTAGCGGGAGACGAGCAGTACTTC.

V and J are TRBV29-1 and TRBJ2-7, with 8 bases matching TRBD1. Trimming at V came to 7 bases and at J to 5 bases, leaving 4 bases not matched to a gene. The CDR3 consists of 11 residues. Germline V lookup: CDR1 SQVTM, CDR2 ANQGSEA. CDR3 nucleotide sequence: TGCAGCGCCGAGGACAGGGACGAGCAGTACTTC. Amino acid sequence: CSAEDRDEQYF.